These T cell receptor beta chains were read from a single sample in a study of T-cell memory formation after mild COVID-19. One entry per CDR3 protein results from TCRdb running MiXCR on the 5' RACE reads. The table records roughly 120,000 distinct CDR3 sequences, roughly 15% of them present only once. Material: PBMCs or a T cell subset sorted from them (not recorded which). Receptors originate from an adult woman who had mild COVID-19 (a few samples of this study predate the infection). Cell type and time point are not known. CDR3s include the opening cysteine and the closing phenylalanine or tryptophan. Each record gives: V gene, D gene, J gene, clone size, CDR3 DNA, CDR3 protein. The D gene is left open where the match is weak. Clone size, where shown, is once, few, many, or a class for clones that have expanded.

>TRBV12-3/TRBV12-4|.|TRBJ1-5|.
TGTGCCAGCAGTTTGAGCCAGGAGGAAAATCAGCCCCAGCATTTT
CASSLSQEENQPQHF
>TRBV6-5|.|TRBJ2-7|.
TGTGCCAGCAGTTACTCGAACAAGGCCTACGAGCAGTACTTC
CASSYSNKAYEQYF
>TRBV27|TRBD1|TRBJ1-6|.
TGTGCCAGCAGTCAGGGGGCCCTACCCCTCCACTTT
CASSQGALPLHF
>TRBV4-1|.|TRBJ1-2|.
TGCGCCAGCAGCCCCTTTTGGGGGGCGAGTGGCTACACCTTC
CASSPFWGASGYTF
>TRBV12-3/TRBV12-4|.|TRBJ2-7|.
TGTGCCAGCAGGGACAGACGAAGCTCCTACGAGCAGTACTTC
CASRDRRSSYEQYF
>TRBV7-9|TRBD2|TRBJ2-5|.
TGTGCCAGCAGCCCACGGGCTAGCGGATGGGAGACCCAGTACTTC
CASSPRASGWETQYF
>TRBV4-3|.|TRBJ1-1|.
TGCGCCAGCAGCCAAGTCTCTGCTTCAGGTGAAGCTTTCTTT
CASSQVSASGEAFF
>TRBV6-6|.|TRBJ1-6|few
TGTGCCAGCAGTGACGGGCTTAATTCACCCCTCCACTTT
CASSDGLNSPLHF
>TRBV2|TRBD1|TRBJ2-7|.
TGTGCCAGCAGTGAAGCTAGTCCTGGAAGGGGGCGCTTCTACGAGCAGTACTTC
CASSEASPGRGRFYEQYF
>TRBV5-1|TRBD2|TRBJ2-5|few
TGCGCCAGCAGCATGGGGACTAGCGGGACTCAAGAGACCCAGTACTTC
CASSMGTSGTQETQYF
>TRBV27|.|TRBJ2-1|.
TGTGCCAGCTATGGGTGGCGGGGTGAGCAGTTCTTC
CASYGWRGEQFF
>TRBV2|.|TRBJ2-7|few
TGTGCCAGCAGTGAGGTTCCGCTAGCCCAATACGAGCAGTACTTC
CASSEVPLAQYEQYF
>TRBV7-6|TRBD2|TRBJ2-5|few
TGTGCCAGCAGCACTCCCGGGGGGGCCCAAGAGACCCAGTACTTC
CASSTPGGAQETQYF
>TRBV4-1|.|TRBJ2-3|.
TGCGCCAGCAGCCAAGATGACATGGTGGGCGATACGCAGTATTTT
CASSQDDMVGDTQYF
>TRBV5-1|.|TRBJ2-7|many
TGCGCCAGCAGCTCTTCATATCCAGGGGTTTCCTACGAGCAGTACTTC
CASSSSYPGVSYEQYF
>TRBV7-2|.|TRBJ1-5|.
TGTGCCAGCAGCTCGGGAGGGAGTCAGGGCAATCAGCCCCAGCATTTT
CASSSGGSQGNQPQHF
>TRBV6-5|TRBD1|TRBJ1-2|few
TGTGCCAGCAGGCTAAAGACAGGGTTGAGTGGCTACACCTTC
CASRLKTGLSGYTF
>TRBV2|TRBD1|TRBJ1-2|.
TGTGCCAGCAGTGAACTGAGGACAGGGGGGAGCTATGGCTACACCTTC
CASSELRTGGSYGYTF
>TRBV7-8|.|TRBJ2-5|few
TGTGCCAGCAGCTCCCAGCCGTCAGAGACCCAGTACTTC
CASSSQPSETQYF
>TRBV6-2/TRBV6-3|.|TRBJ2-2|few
TGTGCCAGCAGTTGGACGGGACGGACATCAACCGGGGAGCTGTTTTTT
CASSWTGRTSTGELFF
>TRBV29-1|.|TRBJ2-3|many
TGCAGCGTTGGACTACCAGATACGCAGTATTTT
CSVGLPDTQYF
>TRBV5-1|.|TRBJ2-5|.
TGCGCCAGCCGGGACTTACGACAAGAGACCCAGTACTTC
CASRDLRQETQYF
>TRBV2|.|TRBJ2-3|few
TGTGCCAGCAGTGTGTCAGGTATCACAGATACGCAGTATTTT
CASSVSGITDTQYF
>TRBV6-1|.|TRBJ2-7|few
TGTGCCAGCAGTGAACGATCTTCCTACGAGCAGTACTTC
CASSERSSYEQYF
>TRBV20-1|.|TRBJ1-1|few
TGCAGTGCTAGACTCAATAGGGATTTCGCTGAAGCTTTCTTT
CSARLNRDFAEAFF
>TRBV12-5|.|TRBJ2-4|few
TGTGCTAGTGGCACGACAGGTCTCGAATATCTAGCCAAAAACATTCAGTACTTC
CASGTTGLEYLAKNIQYF
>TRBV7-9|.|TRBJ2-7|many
TGTGCCAGCAGCGAGGCAGCATCCTACGAGCAGTACTTC
CASSEAASYEQYF
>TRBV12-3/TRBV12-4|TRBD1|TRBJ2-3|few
TGTGCCAGCAGTTTGGCCAGGGGGTTAGATACGCAGTATTTT
CASSLARGLDTQYF
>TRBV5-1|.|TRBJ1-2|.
TGCGCCAGCAGCCCTAATCCGGGACGGGGGAACTATGGCTACACCTTC
CASSPNPGRGNYGYTF
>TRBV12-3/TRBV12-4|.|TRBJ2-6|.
TGTGCCAGTTGCTCGGGGACTGGGGCCAACGTCCTGACTTTC
CASCSGTGANVLTF
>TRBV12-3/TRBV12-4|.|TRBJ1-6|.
TGTGCCAGCAGTTTCGGGCGGAATAATTCACCCCTCCACTTT
CASSFGRNNSPLHF
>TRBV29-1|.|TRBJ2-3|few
TGCAGCGTGGGGGTCGAGAGAACAGATACGCAGTATTTT
CSVGVERTDTQYF